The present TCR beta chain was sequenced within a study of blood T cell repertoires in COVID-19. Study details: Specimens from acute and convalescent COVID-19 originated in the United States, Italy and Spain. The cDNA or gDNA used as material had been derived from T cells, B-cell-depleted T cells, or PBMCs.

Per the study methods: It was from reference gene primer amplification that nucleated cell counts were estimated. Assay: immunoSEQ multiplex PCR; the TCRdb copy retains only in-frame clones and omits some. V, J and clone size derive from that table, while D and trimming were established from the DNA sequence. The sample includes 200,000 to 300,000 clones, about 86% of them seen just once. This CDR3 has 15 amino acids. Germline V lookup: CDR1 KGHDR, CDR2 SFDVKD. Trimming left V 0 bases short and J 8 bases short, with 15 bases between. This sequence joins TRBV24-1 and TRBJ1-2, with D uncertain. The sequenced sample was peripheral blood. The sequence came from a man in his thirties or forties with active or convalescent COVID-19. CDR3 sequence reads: CATSDLRSGIVGYTF. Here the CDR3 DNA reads TGTGCCACCAGTGATTTGAGGTCCGGGATCGTGGGCTACACCTTC.